This T cell receptor (beta chain) was sequenced during a study of OX40 agonist ivuxolimab in advanced cancers. Only in-frame clones appear in the TCRdb table, and some are missing; sequencing was by immunoSEQ multiplex PCR. The sample has tens of thousands of clones; 75% to 85% are singletons. The CDR3 has 14 amino acids. Germline-derived CDR1 and CDR2 are SGHRS and YFSETQ. V was pared by 0 bases and J by 7 bases, with 13 bases between. This clone was detected a few times. This rearrangement joins TRBV5-1 to TRBJ1-2; D perhaps matches TRBD1 (6 bases). Source: CD4+ or CD8+ T cells sorted from blood, taken in a trial of the OX40 agonist ivuxolimab. The source of this sequence is an adult with an advanced solid tumor such as melanoma, head and neck, liver or kidney cancer. This CDR3 reads CASSLEEGVVGYTF. The CDR3 nucleotides read TGCGCCAGCAGCTTGGAAGAGGGGGTAGTTGGCTACACCTTC.